These T cell receptor beta chains were read from a single sample in a study of blood T cell repertoires in COVID-19. Assay used: immunoSEQ multiplex PCR; TCRdb lists only in-frame clones, some missing. The profile shows 100,000 to 110,000 clones, over 75% of them singletons. The sequenced material came from peripheral blood. The receptors originated from a human donor in a cohort sampled during active COVID-19. Each CDR3 is given with its conserved first and last residue. A D gene is named only where the DNA matches it firmly. Clone size is given for some rows only: seen once, a few or many times, or a class if the clone is expanded.

V: TRBV5-1
D: TRBD1
size: few
J: TRBJ2-7
DNA: TGCGCCAGTACAGACAGGGGGCGGGACGAGCAGTACTTC
CDR3: CASTDRGRDEQYF

V: TRBV5-1
D: TRBD2
size: -
J: TRBJ2-1
DNA: TGCGCCAGCAGCTTACTAGCGGGGACCTACAATGAGCAGTTCTTC
CDR3: CASSLLAGTYNEQFF

V: TRBV19
D: TRBD2
size: -
J: TRBJ2-2
DNA: TGTGCCAGCCGCAGAGCGGGGACGAACACCGGGGAGCTGTTTTTT
CDR3: CASRRAGTNTGELFF

V: TRBV9
D: -
size: -
J: TRBJ1-6
DNA: TGTGCCAGCAGCGTAGGCCTACCTAGGAATTCACCCCTCCACTTT
CDR3: CASSVGLPRNSPLHF

V: TRBV3-1/TRBV3-2
D: TRBD2
size: -
J: TRBJ2-1
DNA: TGTGCCAGCAGCCAAATTTTGTCGGTTAGCGGGGGGATCAATGAGCAGTTCTTC
CDR3: CASSQILSVSGGINEQFF

V: TRBV5-1
D: -
size: -
J: TRBJ1-6
DNA: TGCGCCAGCAGCCCTCGGGGGAATTCACCCCTCCACTTT
CDR3: CASSPRGNSPLHF

V: TRBV7-8
D: TRBD2
size: -
J: TRBJ2-7
DNA: TGTGCCAGCAGCTCCCTAGCGGCTCTAAACATCTACGAGCAGTACTTC
CDR3: CASSSLAALNIYEQYF

V: TRBV7-9
D: -
size: -
J: TRBJ1-1
DNA: TGTGCCAGCAGCTCACAGGGTTACACTGAAGCTTTCTTT
CDR3: CASSSQGYTEAFF

V: TRBV7-2
D: -
size: -
J: TRBJ2-4
DNA: TGTGCCAGCAGCTTGAAGGACAGCTTACTAGCCAAAAACATTCAGTACTTC
CDR3: CASSLKDSLLAKNIQYF

V: TRBV19
D: TRBD1
size: -
J: TRBJ1-6
DNA: TGTGCCAGTAGTGTCGTCAGGGGGAGCAATTCACCCCTCCACTTT
CDR3: CASSVVRGSNSPLHF

V: TRBV6-2/TRBV6-3
D: TRBD1
size: few
J: TRBJ2-7
DNA: TGTGCCAGCAGTGCCGACAGGGCGGTGTACGAGCAGTACTTC
CDR3: CASSADRAVYEQYF

V: TRBV4-1
D: TRBD1
size: -
J: TRBJ1-4
DNA: TGCGCCAGCCGGGCGGGACAGGGAACAACTAATGAAAAACTGTTTTTT
CDR3: CASRAGQGTTNEKLFF

V: TRBV7-8
D: TRBD1
size: -
J: TRBJ1-1
DNA: TGTGCCAGCAGTTTCCGACAGGGCGCCGCTGAAGCTTTCTTT
CDR3: CASSFRQGAAEAFF

V: TRBV7-2
D: TRBD1
size: -
J: TRBJ1-4
DNA: TGTGCCAGCAGCCACGTGGGGACAGGTCTCTCAACTAATGAAAAACTGTTTTTT
CDR3: CASSHVGTGLSTNEKLFF

V: TRBV4-3
D: -
size: -
J: TRBJ1-4
DNA: TGCGCCAGCAGCCTTGTTGTGACCCAGGGAAAACTGTTTTTT
CDR3: CASSLVVTQGKLFF

V: TRBV3-1/TRBV3-2
D: -
size: -
J: TRBJ2-1
DNA: TGTGCCAGCAGCCAAACAACAGGGTACAATGAGCAGTTCTTC
CDR3: CASSQTTGYNEQFF

V: TRBV19
D: TRBD2
size: -
J: TRBJ2-2
DNA: TGTGCCAGTAGGGGGCTAGCGGGAGGGCCGAGGACCGGGGAGCTGTTTTTT
CDR3: CASRGLAGGPRTGELFF

V: TRBV7-2
D: -
size: -
J: TRBJ1-3
DNA: TGTGCCAGCAGCAGCGGCCAGGCCTACAACACCATATATTTT
CDR3: CASSSGQAYNTIYF

V: TRBV10-2
D: -
size: -
J: TRBJ1-1
DNA: TGCGCCAGCAGTGAGGTGTACGGCCCCGGGACTGAAGCTTTCTTT
CDR3: CASSEVYGPGTEAFF

V: TRBV4-3
D: TRBD1
size: -
J: TRBJ1-6
DNA: TGCGCCAGCAGCCTTGGACAGGGGACAAATTCACCCCTCCACTTT
CDR3: CASSLGQGTNSPLHF

V: TRBV12-5
D: TRBD2
size: -
J: TRBJ2-1
DNA: TGTGCTAGTGCGCTAGCGGGTGCCTACAATGAGCAGTTCTTC
CDR3: CASALAGAYNEQFF

V: TRBV30
D: -
size: -
J: TRBJ2-5
DNA: TGTGCCTGGGGTCTAACTGTGGTAGAGACCCAGTACTTC
CDR3: CAWGLTVVETQYF

V: TRBV5-1
D: -
size: -
J: TRBJ1-6
DNA: TGCGCCAGCGCTTCCAGCGATAATTCACCCCTCCACTTT
CDR3: CASASSDNSPLHF

V: TRBV6-1
D: TRBD1
size: -
J: TRBJ1-2
DNA: TGTGCCAGCAGTGAACAGGGGGCGGCAGTCTATGGCTACACCTTC
CDR3: CASSEQGAAVYGYTF

V: TRBV11-3
D: TRBD1
size: -
J: TRBJ1-1
DNA: TGTGCCAGCAGTTTTGCAGGGGGCACTGAAGCTTTCTTT
CDR3: CASSFAGGTEAFF

V: TRBV29-1
D: -
size: few
J: TRBJ1-3
DNA: TGCAGCGTTGTTGACACCGCTTACTCTGGAAACACCATATATTTT
CDR3: CSVVDTAYSGNTIYF

V: TRBV7-9
D: -
size: -
J: TRBJ2-7
DNA: TGTGCCAGCAGCTCAACAGGGTTAGGCTCTTTCTACGAGCAGTACTTC
CDR3: CASSSTGLGSFYEQYF

V: TRBV5-1
D: -
size: -
J: TRBJ1-2
DNA: TGCGCCAGCAGCTTGGGGCAGGCGACTAACTATGGCTACACCTTC
CDR3: CASSLGQATNYGYTF

V: TRBV6-1
D: -
size: -
J: TRBJ1-2
DNA: TGTGCCAGCAGTGAGCGAGGGGAGGCGGGCTACACCTTC
CDR3: CASSERGEAGYTF

V: TRBV19
D: TRBD2
size: -
J: TRBJ2-3
DNA: TGTGCCAGTGAAGAGAGCGGGACCGGAGATACGCAGTATTTT
CDR3: CASEESGTGDTQYF

V: TRBV5-1
D: TRBD2
size: -
J: TRBJ2-7
DNA: TGCGCCAGCAGCTTGGGGACTAGGGGCTACGAGCAGTACTTC
CDR3: CASSLGTRGYEQYF

V: TRBV28
D: TRBD1
size: -
J: TRBJ1-3
DNA: TGTGCCAGCAGAATGACAGGGGGATTTGGAAACACCATATATTTT
CDR3: CASRMTGGFGNTIYF

V: TRBV5-6
D: TRBD1
size: -
J: TRBJ1-6
DNA: TGTGCCAGCAGCTTAGACAGGGGGAATAATAATTCACCCCTCCACTTT
CDR3: CASSLDRGNNNSPLHF

V: TRBV2
D: TRBD1
size: -
J: TRBJ1-2
DNA: TGTGCCAGCAGCGGGCGTCCGGGACAGGGGTCTGGCTACACCTTC
CDR3: CASSGRPGQGSGYTF

V: TRBV5-1
D: TRBD2
size: -
J: TRBJ2-7
DNA: TGCGCCAGCAGCTTGGGGGCTAGCGGGCTTGGCTACGAGCAGTACTTC
CDR3: CASSLGASGLGYEQYF

V: TRBV2
D: -
size: few
J: TRBJ1-5
DNA: TGTGCCAGCATTGGGGGGGGTTTGAATCAGCCCCAGCATTTT
CDR3: CASIGGGLNQPQHF

V: TRBV5-1
D: -
size: -
J: TRBJ2-7
DNA: TGCGCCAGCAGCTTGGCCGCCGTCAGGGGCTTCGAGCAGTACTTC
CDR3: CASSLAAVRGFEQYF

V: TRBV19
D: -
size: -
J: TRBJ1-5
DNA: TGTGCCAGTAGTACCACGACAGGTAGCAATCAGCCCCAGCATTTT
CDR3: CASSTTTGSNQPQHF

V: TRBV19
D: TRBD1
size: -
J: TRBJ1-5
DNA: TGTGCCAGTAGTACCGGGACAGTCGCGGGTCAGCCCCAGCATTTT
CDR3: CASSTGTVAGQPQHF

V: TRBV10-2
D: TRBD1
size: -
J: TRBJ1-3
DNA: TGCGCCACCAGTAGACAGGGGGCACACACCATATATTTT
CDR3: CATSRQGAHTIYF

V: TRBV18
D: TRBD1
size: -
J: TRBJ1-5
DNA: TGTGCCAGCTCGGCGGGACAGGGCAATCAGCCCCAGCATTTT
CDR3: CASSAGQGNQPQHF

V: TRBV10-3
D: TRBD1
size: -
J: TRBJ2-7
DNA: TGTGCCAATTCCGGGACAGAGAACTACGAGCAGTACTTC
CDR3: CANSGTENYEQYF

V: TRBV5-5
D: TRBD2
size: -
J: TRBJ2-7
DNA: TGTGCCAGCAGCTCCGGGGGGTCCACGATCGAGCAGTACTTC
CDR3: CASSSGGSTIEQYF

V: TRBV10-3
D: -
size: -
J: TRBJ1-2
DNA: TGTGCCATCAGTGAGGGCCAGGGCCGCTATGGCTACACCTTC
CDR3: CAISEGQGRYGYTF

V: TRBV6-6
D: -
size: -
J: TRBJ1-4
DNA: TGTGCCAGCGCCAGGGATGAAGGAAAACTGTTTTTT
CDR3: CASARDEGKLFF

V: TRBV12-1
D: -
size: -
J: TRBJ2-3
DNA: TGTGCCAGCAGCTTTAACATGAGCGGGGGGGTGCTCACAGATACGCAGTATTTT
CDR3: CASSFNMSGGVLTDTQYF

V: TRBV7-2
D: -
size: -
J: TRBJ1-1
DNA: TGTGCCAGCAGCCCCATCACAGGGATGAACACTGAAGCTTTCTTT
CDR3: CASSPITGMNTEAFF

V: TRBV27
D: -
size: -
J: TRBJ2-7
DNA: TGTGCCAGCCGCCGACAGGTGTCCTACGAGCAGTACTTC
CDR3: CASRRQVSYEQYF

V: TRBV20-1
D: -
size: once
J: TRBJ1-1
DNA: TGCAGTGCGCGAGATCAAGCTTTCTTT
CDR3: CSARDQAFF

V: TRBV19
D: TRBD1
size: -
J: TRBJ2-7
DNA: TGTGCCAGTAGTGGACCGGGACAGGGGGCTTACGAGCAGTACTTC
CDR3: CASSGPGQGAYEQYF

V: TRBV3-1/TRBV3-2
D: -
size: -
J: TRBJ1-5
DNA: TGTGCCAGCAGCCGAGTACTGGAGGCGGATCAGCCCCAGCATTTT
CDR3: CASSRVLEADQPQHF

V: TRBV5-1
D: -
size: -
J: TRBJ1-5
DNA: TGCGCCAGCAGCTTGGCCGGCGGGGACAATCAGCCCCAGCATTTT
CDR3: CASSLAGGDNQPQHF

V: TRBV27
D: TRBD2
size: -
J: TRBJ2-3
DNA: TGTGCCAGCAGGGGCAGCGGGAGGTACACAGATACGCAGTATTTT
CDR3: CASRGSGRYTDTQYF

V: TRBV19
D: TRBD1
size: -
J: TRBJ1-6
DNA: TGTGCCAGTAGCCCCCCCGGGACAGGGGTAAATTCACCCCTCCACTTT
CDR3: CASSPPGTGVNSPLHF